The 32 T cell receptor beta chains below were found in one sample sequenced in a study of blood T cell repertoires in COVID-19. Method: immunoSEQ multiplex PCR; TCRdb's copy keeps in-frame clones and lacks some. The sample lists some 250,000 clones; roughly 80% were seen once. The sequencing input was peripheral blood. The receptors were gathered from a man aged 55-75 years with acute or convalescent COVID-19.

V is TRBV11-2 and J is TRBJ2-7; D might be TRBD2 (5 bases). V was trimmed by 4 bases and J by 6 bases, leaving 19 bases between them. The CDR3 has 15 residues. The germline CDR1 and CDR2 sequences are SGHAT and FQNNGV. The CDR3 DNA is TGTGCCAGCAGCTCCACCCGGGGAAGGATGCGCGAGCAGTACTTC. It encodes CASSSTRGRMREQYF.

CDR3 bases: TGTGCCAGCAGCCGTGACAGGAACACTGAAGCTTTCTTT. Amino acids: CASSRDRNTEAFF. The chain combines TRBV5-4 with TRBJ1-1; D is perhaps TRBD1 (5 bases). CDR3 size: 13 residues. With 4 bases removed from V and 1 base from J, the gap between germline ends came to 8 bases. The germline gives CDR1 SGHNT, CDR2 YYREEE (reference sequence).

The rearrangement joins TRBV13 to TRBJ2-5; 8 bases line up with TRBD2. Germline V gene sequence: CDR1 PRHDT, CDR2 FYEKMQ (reference sequence). With V trimmed by 0 bases and J by 5 bases, 8 bases remained unmatched. The CDR3 loop spans 16 amino acids. The CDR3 DNA reads as TGTGCCAGCAGCTTAGGCCGAAGACTAGCGTCGGAGACCCAGTACTTC. Its translation: CASSLGRRLASETQYF.

The V call is TRBV7-2, the J call TRBJ1-2, with D possibly being TRBD1 (5 bases). The CDR3 covers 15 residues. Trimming left V 4 bases short and J 2 bases short, with 14 bases between. CDR1 is SGHTA and CDR2 is FQGNSA in the germline V gene. The CDR3 bases are TGTGCCAGCAGCTACCCGGGACTGATAAACTATGGCTACACCTTC. It translates to CASSYPGLINYGYTF.

J is TRBJ1-3 and V is TRBV10-3; 7 bases align to TRBD1. Germline V CDR1 and CDR2: ENHRY, SYGVKD. This CDR3 spans 15 amino acids. The junction had 6 bases not matched to a gene; V was cut back by 7 bases and J by 0 bases. Here the CDR3 DNA reads TGTGCCATCACCGACAGGGTGAACTCTGGAAACACCATATATTTT. Its protein product is CAITDRVNSGNTIYF.

The rearrangement uses TRBV7-3 and TRBJ2-7; tentative D call: TRBD2 (6 bases). The CDR3 sequence is 15 residues long. The ends were cut back, 4 bases at V and 3 bases at J, with 16 bases in the middle. Germline V gives CDR1 SGHTA, CDR2 FQGTGA. The CDR3 spells CASSSQRTTFYEQYF. DNA of the CDR3: TGTGCCAGCAGCTCTCAGAGGACTACCTTCTACGAGCAGTACTTC.

The J gene is TRBJ2-1, the V gene TRBV9; the D is unclear. This CDR3 is built from 12 residues. V was pared by 6 bases and J by 7 bases, with 11 bases between. Germline loops: CDR1 SGDLS, CDR2 YYNGEE. CDR3 in amino acids: CASNSRKNEQFF. The CDR3 DNA is TGTGCCAGCAACTCGCGGAAAAATGAGCAGTTCTTC.

The count of this clone is one. V usage is TRBV3-1 (or the pseudogene TRBV3-2) and J usage is TRBJ1-6; maybe TRBD1 (5 bases). V was trimmed by 1 base and J by 9 bases, leaving 13 bases between them. The CDR3 is 15 amino acids. Germline V gives CDR1 LGHDT, CDR2 YNNKEL (reference sequence). The CDR3, as DNA: TGTGCCAGCAGCCAAGCCGGGGGGAGCGGTTCACCCCTCCACTTT. Protein sequence: CASSQAGGSGSPLHF.

The V call is TRBV19, the J call TRBJ2-7; 8 nucleotides align to TRBD2. Trimming took 1 base from V and 1 from J; bases not matched to a gene: 3. The CDR3 length is 15 residues. The germline V gene has CDR1 LNHDA and CDR2 SQIVND (reference sequence). The DNA for the CDR3 is TGTGCCAGTAGTATAGCGCCTAGCGGGTCCTACGAGCAGTACTTC. It encodes CASSIAPSGSYEQYF.

The chain has TRBV28 and TRBJ2-3; 11 bases fit TRBD2. The V gene end was trimmed by 5 bases and the J gene end by 3 bases; junction bases not matched to a gene: 10. CDR1 is MDHEN, CDR2 SYDVKM, per germline. The CDR3 covers 17 residues. As DNA, the CDR3 is TGTGCCAGCAGTCTCCCTACTAGCGGGAGTCGAACAGATACGCAGTATTTT. This gives the protein CASSLPTSGSRTDTQYF.

V and J are TRBV2 and TRBJ1-6, with D uncertain. The germline V gene encodes CDR1 SNHLY and CDR2 FYNNEI. V was clipped by 6 bases and J by 5 bases, with 5 bases between them. The CDR3 extends over 12 amino acids. The CDR3 loop reads CASSYHNSPLHF. The CDR3 coding sequence is TGTGCCAGCAGCTACCATAATTCACCCCTCCACTTT.

The rearrangement joins TRBV2 to TRBJ1-1; D remains ambiguous. Trimming cost V 6 bases and J 3 bases, with 5 bases left between them. This CDR3 is built from 11 residues. The germline gives CDR1 SNHLY, CDR2 FYNNEI. The CDR3 DNA is TGTGCCAGCAGAAGCGACACTGAAGCTTTCTTT. Its translation is CASRSDTEAFF.

The chain uses TRBV27 and TRBJ1-1; TRBD1 might be the D (5 bases). The length of the CDR3 is 16 residues. The ends were cut back, 5 bases at V and 3 bases at J, with 19 bases in the middle. Germline CDR1 and CDR2: MNHEY and SMNVEV (reference sequence). CDR3 sequence (DNA): TGTGCCAGCAGTCCCGGGAGTGGGAGGGGTGACACTGAAGCTTTCTTT. Encoded protein: CASSPGSGRGDTEAFF.

This clone has a count of ten or more. J is TRBJ1-1 and V is TRBV6-4; D unresolved. V was cut by 0 bases and J by 7 bases, with 9 bases left in between. Germline V gene lookup returns CDR1 MRHNA and CDR2 SNTAGT. This CDR3 is 13 amino acids long. The CDR3 spells CASSDSEDGEAFF. As DNA, the CDR3 is TGTGCCAGCAGTGACTCGGAGGACGGTGAAGCTTTCTTT.

V gene TRBV19 combines with J gene TRBJ2-2, with 15 bases fitting TRBD2. The CDR3 loop spans 16 amino acids. Germline V gene data show CDR1 as LNHDA and CDR2 as SQIVND (reference sequence). The V segment lost 6 bases and the J segment 5 bases; nucleotides outside the gene matches: 4. CDR3 coding DNA: TGTGCCAGTAGCCGGACTAGCGGGAGGGTGACCGGGGAGCTGTTTTTT. It translates to CASSRTSGRVTGELFF.

The chain combines TRBV28 with TRBJ2-7, with 9 positions matching TRBD2. With V trimmed by 3 bases and J by 2 bases, 5 bases remained unmatched. Germline lookup yields CDR1 MDHEN and CDR2 SYDVKM. The CDR3 loop spans 15 amino acids. In DNA, the CDR3 is TGTGCCAGCAGTTTTACTAGCGGGCAAACCTACGAGCAGTACTTC. It is translated as CASSFTSGQTYEQYF.

J is TRBJ2-5 and V is TRBV6-9; the match to TRBD2 covers 14 bases. The V gene end was trimmed by 5 bases and the J gene end by 6 bases; junction bases not matched to a gene: 8. This CDR3 is 16 amino acids long. Germline CDR1 reads MNHGY; CDR2 reads SVAAGI. The CDR3 region has the DNA TGTGCCAGCAGTCCCGAGGGACTAGCGGGGGCCAAGACCCAGTACTTC. This codes for CASSPEGLAGAKTQYF.

This clone was recorded once. The chain recombines TRBV18 with TRBJ1-1, with D unresolved. From germline, CDR1 is KGHSH and CDR2 LQKENI. V was cut by 2 bases and J by 10 bases, with 11 bases left in between. The CDR3 spans 12 residues. The CDR3 region has the DNA TGTGCCAGCTCACCATACGGGGATGGAGCTTTCTTT. Translated: CASSPYGDGAFF.

V and J are TRBV7-6 and TRBJ1-4; D remains unclear. The CDR3 runs 15 residues. Germline values: CDR1 SGHVS, CDR2 FNYEAQ. Trimming removed 4 bases at V and 4 bases at J, with 13 bases between. CDR3 in DNA: TGTGCCAGCAGCTCCGGAGGGTTGGGTAATGAAAAACTGTTTTTT. Amino acid sequence: CASSSGGLGNEKLFF.

The chain employs TRBV27 and TRBJ2-7, with a tentative D call TRBD2 (6 bases). The CDR3 is 14 amino acids. The ends were cut back, 4 bases at V and 11 bases at J, with 21 bases in the middle. Germline CDR1 reads MNHEY; CDR2 reads SMNVEV (reference sequence). The DNA for the CDR3 is TGTGCCAGCAGTTCCGCTAGCGCCCTTAGCGCGGAGTACTTC. Protein: CASSSASALSAEYF.

This clone came up many times. The chain is built from TRBV21-1 and TRBJ2-7; the table names TRBD2, a call not compared with the DNA. TRBV21-1 counts as a pseudogene. This CDR3 region has 24 residues. CDR3 sequence: CASSTSYPGQCLFSGRPSCYEQYF. The CDR3 DNA sequence: TGTGCCAGCAGCACCTCCTACCCAGGACAGTGTCTATTTAGCGGGAGGCCCTCCTGTTACGAGCAGTACTTC.

The chain is built from TRBV6-2 or TRBV6-3 and TRBJ2-7, with 10 positions matching TRBD2. The CDR3 has 17 residues. The germline V gene encodes CDR1 MNHEY and CDR2 SVGEGT. The junction had 5 bases not matched to a gene; V was cut back by 0 bases and J by 0 bases. CDR3 region: CASSYSATSGPSYEQYF. The CDR3 DNA reads TGTGCCAGCAGTTACTCGGCGACTAGCGGGCCCTCCTACGAGCAGTACTTC.

J is TRBJ1-2 and V is TRBV4-1; D unclear. This CDR3 region has 15 residues. From germline, CDR1 is MGHRA and CDR2 YSYEKL. V was clipped by 4 bases and J by 4 bases, with 16 bases between them. The CDR3 DNA follows: TGCGCCAGCAGCCGAGAATCGTCGGGAGGCTATGGCTACACCTTC. As protein: CASSRESSGGYGYTF.

The table lists this clone with a count of one. This rearrangement joins TRBV27 to TRBJ2-2; 8 positions agree with TRBD2. The ends lost 2 bases at V and 7 bases at J; junction bases unmatched: 15. This CDR3 comprises 18 residues. Germline V gene lookup returns CDR1 MNHEY and CDR2 SMNVEV (reference sequence). DNA of the CDR3: TGTGCCAGCAGTTTAAGCCGGACCGGGACTAGGGCCCACGGGGAGCTGTTTTTT. It specifies CASSLSRTGTRAHGELFF.

The V gene is TRBV3-1 (or the pseudogene TRBV3-2), the J gene TRBJ1-1; the match to TRBD1 covers 9 bases. Germline V CDR1 and CDR2: LGHDT, YNNKEL (reference sequence). The V gene end was trimmed by 1 base and the J gene end by 4 bases; junction bases not matched to a gene: 4. This CDR3 is 15 amino acids long. CDR3 loop: CASSQADRGGTEAFF. The CDR3 coding sequence is TGTGCCAGCAGCCAAGCGGACAGGGGCGGCACTGAAGCTTTCTTT.

The chain joins TRBV20-1 to TRBJ1-3; D is unclear. In germline, CDR1 is DFQATT, CDR2 SNEGSKA (reference sequence). With 3 bases removed from V and 0 bases from J, the gap between germline ends came to 12 bases. The CDR3 runs 15 residues. The chain's CDR3 is CSASRRNRSGNTIYF. The CDR3, as DNA: TGCAGTGCTAGTCGGCGGAACCGCTCTGGAAACACCATATATTTT.

This clone has a handful of counts. The rearrangement joins TRBV5-1 to TRBJ1-4, with 9 positions matching TRBD1. Germline lookup yields CDR1 SGHRS and CDR2 YFSETQ. J was trimmed by 7 bases and V by 3 bases; bases with no gene match: 4. The CDR3 is made up of 14 amino acids. The DNA of the CDR3 is TGCGCCAGCAGCTGGGACAGGGTAGGTGAAAAACTGTTTTTT. It is translated as CASSWDRVGEKLFF.

The chain carries TRBV13 and TRBJ2-7, with TRBD2 as a possible D gene (7 bases). The CDR3 contains 15 residues. The V gene's germline CDR1 is PRHDT and CDR2 FYEKMQ (reference sequence). Trimming took 0 bases from V and 5 from J, leaving 14 bases between them. The CDR3 DNA sequence: TGTGCCAGCAGCTTAGGAGGGGGGGCAGGCCACGAGCAGTACTTC. This codes for CASSLGGGAGHEQYF.

The chain recombines TRBV4-1 with TRBJ2-3, with TRBD2 identical over 9 bases. CDR3 size: 17 residues. The germline V gene has CDR1 MGHRA and CDR2 YSYEKL. Trimming at V came to 1 base and at J to 3 bases, leaving 8 bases not matched to a gene. This CDR3 is CASSQGSGGAQTDTQYF. In nucleotides, the CDR3 is TGCGCCAGCAGCCAAGGTAGCGGGGGCGCACAAACAGATACGCAGTATTTT.

The genes are TRBV7-9 and TRBJ1-5; D unclear. Germline V gives CDR1 SEHNR, CDR2 FQNEAQ (reference sequence). V gave up 5 bases and J gave up 0 bases, with 11 bases separating them. The CDR3 contains 15 residues. CDR3 loop: CASSPPGNSNQPQHF. CDR3 DNA sequence: TGTGCCAGCAGCCCCCCAGGTAATAGCAATCAGCCCCAGCATTTT.

The CDR3 DNA sequence: TGCGCCAGCAGCCTGACAGACCTGGTGGACACTGAAGCTTTCTTT. It codes for CASSLTDLVDTEAFF. This rearrangement joins TRBV4-1 to TRBJ1-1, with D perhaps TRBD1 (5 bases). V was pared by 4 bases and J by 3 bases, with 15 bases between. In germline, CDR1 is MGHRA, CDR2 YSYEKL. The CDR3 spans 15 residues.

This rearrangement joins TRBV6-5 to TRBJ2-7; TRBD1 is a possible D gene (6 bases). Germline-derived CDR1 and CDR2 are MNHEY and SVGAGI. V was shortened by 7 bases and J by 1 base, with 14 bases between the two germline ends. This CDR3 contains 14 residues. The CDR3, as DNA: TGTGCCAGCAACCCCGGGACACAGTCCTACGAGCAGTACTTC. Translation: CASNPGTQSYEQYF.